The sequence of this TCR beta chain was determined in a study of cytomegalovirus exposure and HLA in healthy donors. Germline CDR1 is MDHEN and CDR2 is SYDVKM. The V and J ends lost 7 bases and 3 bases respectively, with 5 bases between them. There are 11 residues in the CDR3. Only in-frame clones appear in the TCRdb table, and some are missing; sequencing was by immunoSEQ multiplex PCR. The sample has about 140,000 clones; approximately 85% are singletons. This chain connects TRBV28 to TRBJ2-3; D is unclear. This clonotype was obtained from a young woman in good health and CMV-seronegative. The specimen was PBMCs. CDR3 sequence (DNA): TGTGCCAGCACAAAAACAGATACGCAGTATTTT. Its translation: CASTKTDTQYF.